The rows below give T cell receptor beta chains drawn from one sample of a study of shared T cell receptors in the human thymus. The data were produced by immunoSEQ multiplex PCR, yet TCRdb's version contains in-frame clones alone and is incomplete. Of about 730,000 clones in the sample, 70% to 90% were seen once. This sample was also put to use in a study of human thymus T cells.

The sample consisted of thymocytes. All receptors come from a girl under three years old with a congenital heart defect. The CDR3 runs from the conserved cysteine through the conserved F or W. The D gene is left open where the match is weak. A clone size is listed for some rows: how often the clone was seen (once, few, many), or a class if it is expanded.

v_call: TRBV4-3; clone_size: NA; j_call: TRBJ1-6; d_call: TRBD1; cdr3_length: 22; cdr3_nt: TGCGCCAGCAGCCAAGTTGCTTTATCGGGACAGGCTGCAGGGTTTAGAAATTCACCCCTCCACTTT; cdr3_aa: CASSQVALSGQAAGFRNSPLHF
v_call: TRBV2; clone_size: NA; j_call: TRBJ2-4; d_call: TRBD1; cdr3_length: 19; cdr3_nt: TGTGCCAGCAGCCTTTCCATCTACCAGGGGGCGCGAGTCAAAAACATTCAGTACTTC; cdr3_aa: CASSLSIYQGARVKNIQYF
v_call: TRBV4-3; clone_size: NA; j_call: TRBJ1-1; d_call: NA; cdr3_length: 13; cdr3_nt: TGCGCCAGCAGCGAGGTGGGTAACACTGAAGCTTTCTTT; cdr3_aa: CASSEVGNTEAFF
v_call: TRBV19; clone_size: once; j_call: TRBJ1-1; d_call: TRBD1; cdr3_length: 15; cdr3_nt: TGTGCCAGTGCCGCAGGGGGCTGGAGGAGGACTGAAGCTTTCTTT; cdr3_aa: CASAAGGWRRTEAFF
v_call: TRBV19; clone_size: NA; j_call: TRBJ1-3; d_call: NA; cdr3_length: 17; cdr3_nt: TGTGCCAGTTCAGGAGTAGACAGGTGGATCTCTGGAAACACCATATATTTT; cdr3_aa: CASSGVDRWISGNTIYF
v_call: TRBV7-6; clone_size: NA; j_call: TRBJ1-5; d_call: NA; cdr3_length: 14; cdr3_nt: TGTGCCAGCAGCTTAGACGACAGTAATCAGCCCCAGCATTTT; cdr3_aa: CASSLDDSNQPQHF
v_call: TRBV15; clone_size: NA; j_call: TRBJ1-2; d_call: NA; cdr3_length: 12; cdr3_nt: TGTGCCACCAGGGAGGGCTCCGGTGGCTACACCTTC; cdr3_aa: CATREGSGGYTF
v_call: TRBV25-1; clone_size: NA; j_call: TRBJ1-1; d_call: NA; cdr3_length: 13; cdr3_nt: TGTGCCAGCATTCCCCGAGGGTTGTCTGAAGCTTTCTTT; cdr3_aa: CASIPRGLSEAFF
v_call: TRBV5-4; clone_size: NA; j_call: TRBJ1-3; d_call: TRBD1; cdr3_length: 15; cdr3_nt: TGTGCCAGCAGCGCCCTGACAGGGGACGGAAACACCATATATTTT; cdr3_aa: CASSALTGDGNTIYF
v_call: TRBV27; clone_size: NA; j_call: TRBJ1-4; d_call: TRBD1; cdr3_length: 17; cdr3_nt: TGTGCCAGCAGTTTGGGACAGGGGATGAGAACTAATGAAAAACTGTTTTTT; cdr3_aa: CASSLGQGMRTNEKLFF
v_call: TRBV6-5; clone_size: few; j_call: TRBJ1-6; d_call: NA; cdr3_length: 14; cdr3_nt: TGTGCCAGCAGTCTCAGGGGTGATAATTCACCCCTCCACTTT; cdr3_aa: CASSLRGDNSPLHF
v_call: TRBV7-4; clone_size: NA; j_call: TRBJ2-5; d_call: TRBD2; cdr3_length: 14; cdr3_nt: TGTGCCAGCAGCCGACTAGCGGGGGAAGAGACCCAGTACTTC; cdr3_aa: CASSRLAGEETQYF
v_call: TRBV27; clone_size: NA; j_call: TRBJ1-2; d_call: TRBD1; cdr3_length: 18; cdr3_nt: TGTGCCAGCAGTTCCACCGGGACAGGCGTTGCCTTGCACTATGGCTACACCTTC; cdr3_aa: CASSSTGTGVALHYGYTF
v_call: TRBV5-1; clone_size: NA; j_call: TRBJ2-6; d_call: TRBD1; cdr3_length: 17; cdr3_nt: TGCGCCAGCAGCGCCGACAGGGGGCCCCAGGGGGCCAACGTCCTGACTTTC; cdr3_aa: CASSADRGPQGANVLTF
v_call: TRBV27; clone_size: NA; j_call: TRBJ1-1; d_call: NA; cdr3_length: 16; cdr3_nt: TGTGCCACCTATTCCTCCCTGGGACAACCGAACACTGAAGCTTTCTTT; cdr3_aa: CATYSSLGQPNTEAFF
v_call: TRBV14; clone_size: once; j_call: TRBJ2-1; d_call: TRBD1; cdr3_length: 18; cdr3_nt: TGTGCCAGCAGCCAAGATTGTTACGGGCAGGGGGCGTGGAATGAGCAGTTCTTC; cdr3_aa: CASSQDCYGQGAWNEQFF
v_call: TRBV10-3; clone_size: once; j_call: TRBJ1-1; d_call: NA; cdr3_length: 13; cdr3_nt: TGTGCCATCAGTGAGTTGGGAGTCCCTGAAGCTTTCTTT; cdr3_aa: CAISELGVPEAFF
v_call: TRBV5-7; clone_size: NA; j_call: TRBJ2-1; d_call: NA; cdr3_length: 18; cdr3_nt: TGTGCCAGCAGCCCTCGGAACGTCCAGGGTATCCCCTACAATGAGCAGTTCTTC; cdr3_aa: CASSPRNVQGIPYNEQFF
v_call: TRBV27; clone_size: NA; j_call: TRBJ1-2; d_call: TRBD1; cdr3_length: 14; cdr3_nt: TGTGCCAGCAGACGGACAGGGGGCTACTATGGCTACACCTTC; cdr3_aa: CASRRTGGYYGYTF
v_call: TRBV18; clone_size: NA; j_call: TRBJ1-5; d_call: TRBD1; cdr3_length: 15; cdr3_nt: TGTGCCAGCTCGCCCGGACAGGGGGGCAATCAGCCCCAGCATTTT; cdr3_aa: CASSPGQGGNQPQHF
v_call: TRBV12-5; clone_size: NA; j_call: TRBJ1-3; d_call: NA; cdr3_length: 13; cdr3_nt: TGTGCTAGTGGTTTTGCTACAGCAAACACCATATATTTT; cdr3_aa: CASGFATANTIYF
v_call: TRBV7-6; clone_size: NA; j_call: TRBJ2-3; d_call: TRBD2; cdr3_length: 17; cdr3_nt: TGTGCCAGCAGCTTAGGTGCTAGCGGGGGAGGCACAGATACGCAGTATTTT; cdr3_aa: CASSLGASGGGTDTQYF
v_call: TRBV7-8; clone_size: NA; j_call: TRBJ2-7; d_call: TRBD1; cdr3_length: 17; cdr3_nt: TGTGCCAGCAGCTTTTCGTCGGACAGGGGGCGCATATACGAGCAGTACTTC; cdr3_aa: CASSFSSDRGRIYEQYF
v_call: TRBV4-1; clone_size: NA; j_call: TRBJ1-1; d_call: NA; cdr3_length: 15; cdr3_nt: TGCGCCAGCAGCCAAGAAGACAGAATGAACACTGAAGCTTTCTTT; cdr3_aa: CASSQEDRMNTEAFF
v_call: TRBV30; clone_size: NA; j_call: TRBJ2-2; d_call: TRBD1; cdr3_length: 15; cdr3_nt: TGTGCCTGGAGTGTATCGACAGGGGACACCGGGGAGCTGTTTTTT; cdr3_aa: CAWSVSTGDTGELFF
v_call: TRBV6-5; clone_size: NA; j_call: TRBJ1-1; d_call: NA; cdr3_length: 15; cdr3_nt: TGTGCCAGCAGGGAGAGACAGATCATGAACACTGAAGCTTTCTTT; cdr3_aa: CASRERQIMNTEAFF
v_call: TRBV19; clone_size: NA; j_call: TRBJ2-6; d_call: TRBD2; cdr3_length: 19; cdr3_nt: TGTGCCAGTAGTCATCCGGGACTAGCCTTTCAATCTGGGGCCAACGTCCTGACTTTC; cdr3_aa: CASSHPGLAFQSGANVLTF
v_call: TRBV5-1; clone_size: NA; j_call: TRBJ1-6; d_call: TRBD1; cdr3_length: 16; cdr3_nt: TGCGCCAGCAGCGCGGGACAGGGGAGTAAAAATTCCCCCCTCCACTTT; cdr3_aa: CASSAGQGSKNSPLHF
v_call: TRBV6-1; clone_size: NA; j_call: TRBJ1-1; d_call: NA; cdr3_length: 12; cdr3_nt: TGTGCCAGCAGGCGACAGGAAGGGGAAGCTTTCTTT; cdr3_aa: CASRRQEGEAFF
v_call: TRBV9; clone_size: NA; j_call: TRBJ2-2; d_call: NA; cdr3_length: 13; cdr3_nt: TGTGCCAGCAGCGTAGAGTACTCCGGGGAGCTGTTTTTT; cdr3_aa: CASSVEYSGELFF
v_call: TRBV9; clone_size: NA; j_call: TRBJ1-2; d_call: TRBD1; cdr3_length: 16; cdr3_nt: TGTGCCAGCAGCGTAGGGCCCCCAGGGGGCCTCTATGGCTACACCTTC; cdr3_aa: CASSVGPPGGLYGYTF
v_call: TRBV5-5; clone_size: NA; j_call: TRBJ1-4; d_call: NA; cdr3_length: 16; cdr3_nt: TGTGCCAGCAGCTTGGACCAGGGGCGGGAGCGGGAAAAACTGTTTTTT; cdr3_aa: CASSLDQGREREKLFF
v_call: TRBV2; clone_size: NA; j_call: TRBJ1-2; d_call: NA; cdr3_length: 14; cdr3_nt: TGTGCCAGCAGAGACAGGCTAGCTAACTATGGCTACACCTTC; cdr3_aa: CASRDRLANYGYTF
v_call: TRBV11-2; clone_size: NA; j_call: TRBJ2-7; d_call: NA; cdr3_length: 13; cdr3_nt: TGTGCCAGCAAACGGGGTGGGGAATACGAGCAGTACTTC; cdr3_aa: CASKRGGEYEQYF
v_call: TRBV6-5; clone_size: NA; j_call: TRBJ1-5; d_call: NA; cdr3_length: 14; cdr3_nt: TGTGCCAGCAGTCGCCAACAGGGCTCTCAGCCCCAGCATTTT; cdr3_aa: CASSRQQGSQPQHF
v_call: TRBV4-1; clone_size: NA; j_call: TRBJ1-1; d_call: NA; cdr3_length: 13; cdr3_nt: TGCGCCAGCAGCCAAGGAAAGGGGATCGGAGCTTTCTTT; cdr3_aa: CASSQGKGIGAFF
v_call: TRBV6-1; clone_size: NA; j_call: TRBJ2-2; d_call: NA; cdr3_length: 15; cdr3_nt: TGTGCCAGCAGCCAGAGGATAGAGCACACCGGGGAGCTGTTTTTT; cdr3_aa: CASSQRIEHTGELFF
v_call: TRBV25-1; clone_size: NA; j_call: TRBJ2-5; d_call: TRBD2; cdr3_length: 15; cdr3_nt: TGTGCCAGCAGTGGGACTAGCGGACCCAAAGAGACCCAGTACTTC; cdr3_aa: CASSGTSGPKETQYF
v_call: TRBV12-5; clone_size: few; j_call: TRBJ1-3; d_call: TRBD1; cdr3_length: 16; cdr3_nt: TGTGCTAGTGGTACAATGGACAGGGTGGAAGGAAACACCATATATTTT; cdr3_aa: CASGTMDRVEGNTIYF
v_call: TRBV5-1; clone_size: NA; j_call: TRBJ1-2; d_call: NA; cdr3_length: 16; cdr3_nt: TGCGCCAGCAGCCCTAGAGGGAGGGGAGCGCCGGAAGGCTACACCTTC; cdr3_aa: CASSPRGRGAPEGYTF
v_call: TRBV2; clone_size: NA; j_call: TRBJ1-2; d_call: TRBD1; cdr3_length: 15; cdr3_nt: TGTGCCAGCAGCCCCCCAGGGACAGGGGGATTTGGCTACACCTTC; cdr3_aa: CASSPPGTGGFGYTF
v_call: TRBV4-3; clone_size: few; j_call: TRBJ1-6; d_call: NA; cdr3_length: 14; cdr3_nt: TGCGCCAGCAGCCCCAGGAGGCGAGTTTCACCCCTCCACTTT; cdr3_aa: CASSPRRRVSPLHF
v_call: TRBV5-5; clone_size: NA; j_call: TRBJ2-1; d_call: TRBD2; cdr3_length: 16; cdr3_nt: TGTGCCAGCAGCACTTTACTAGCGGGGGGGCCGCATGAGCAGTTCTTC; cdr3_aa: CASSTLLAGGPHEQFF